This T cell receptor (beta chain) is drawn from a study of blood T cell repertoires in COVID-19. The wider study: The United States, Italy and Spain were the sources of the acute and convalescent COVID-19 samples.

This clone occurred once. This CDR3 has 15 residues. Germline CDR1 and CDR2: KGHSH and LQKENI. Trimming cost V 6 bases and J 5 bases; bases outside gene matches: 6. Per the original data handling: Reference gene primer amplification in the assay estimated nucleated cell counts. Profiled with immunoSEQ multiplex PCR; TCRdb holds only in-frame clones, not every one. Clone size and the V and J calls come from that table; the DNA yielded D and trimming. The table lists about 340,000 clones, around 83% of them singletons, with just under 3% in the top ten. Sequenced input: peripheral blood. V gene TRBV18 combines with J gene TRBJ2-7; 14 bases match TRBD2. The TCR sequence derives from a man in his thirties or forties with active or convalescent COVID-19. The CDR3 reads CASSGTSGSAHEQYF. DNA for the CDR3: TGTGCCAGCTCGGGGACTAGCGGGAGCGCCCACGAGCAGTACTTC.